These 9 T cell receptor beta chains came from one sample sequenced in a study of persistence of HIV-infected CD4 T cells. The immunoSEQ assay was version 4, run in survey mode. The protocol was immunoSEQ multiplex PCR, while the TCRdb copy is restricted to in-frame clones and leaves out a portion. Counted here are approximately 40,000 clones, about 84% occurring once; the ten biggest clones make up 13% to 15%. Overlapping HIV-1 Gag 15-mer peptides at 0.95 to 1 ug per peptide per mL were used. Memory cells lacking CD40L and CD69 with high CD45RO were sorted. No antigen has been identified for these receptors. This specimen was CD4+ T cells sorted from PBMCs after 18-hour stimulation, taken from a patient who received antiretroviral therapy. The source is an adult man with HIV who was CMV-seropositive.

This chain joins TRBV15 and TRBJ2-5; 8 bases are a match to TRBD2. CDR1 and CDR2 from the germline V gene are LNHNV and YYDKDF (reference sequence). V was pared by 1 base and J by 4 bases, with 5 bases of the junction left unmatched. The CDR3 contains 15 residues. Here the CDR3 reads CATSRVREGRETQYF. The CDR3, as DNA: TGTGCCACCAGCAGAGTTCGGGAGGGTAGAGAGACCCAGTACTTC.

The rearrangement uses TRBV11-3 and TRBJ2-3; D call uncertain. This CDR3 contains 14 residues. Trimming shortened V by 1 base and J by 5 bases, and 10 bases separated the two germline ends. The germline gives CDR1 SGHNT, CDR2 YENEEA. The CDR3 reads CASSLGGPGDTQYF. Here the CDR3 DNA reads TGTGCCAGCAGCTTAGGGGGTCCCGGAGATACGCAGTATTTT. The full variable domain, with the rest looked up from reference TRBV11-3 and TRBJ2-3, is EAGVVQSPRYKIIEKKQPVAFWCNPISGHNTLYWYLQNLGQGPELLIRYENEEAVDDSQLPKDRFSAERLKGVDSTLKIQPAELGDSAVYLCASSLGGPGDTQYFGPGTRLTVL.

This clone showed up just once. This sequence joins TRBV9 and TRBJ2-5; 10 bases are shared with TRBD2. The germline V gene has CDR1 SGDLS and CDR2 YYNGEE. Trimming at V came to 0 bases and at J to 3 bases, leaving 5 bases not matched to a gene. The CDR3 contains 16 residues. The CDR3 spells CASSVAGGLAEETQYF. The CDR3 coding sequence is TGTGCCAGCAGCGTAGCTGGAGGACTAGCGGAAGAGACCCAGTACTTC.

This clone was counted a single time. This sequence joins TRBV10-2 and TRBJ1-4; D gene ambiguous. Germline V CDR1 and CDR2: WSHSY, SAAADI. The germline V and J ends were trimmed by 2 bases and 0 bases, with 7 bases remaining between them. This CDR3 contains 15 residues. The CDR3 is CASSEGSATNEKLFF. As DNA, the CDR3 is TGCGCCAGCAGTGAGGGCTCAGCAACTAATGAAAAACTGTTTTTT.

This chain connects TRBV12-3 or TRBV12-4 to TRBJ2-3, with D hard to call. The CDR3 totals 11 residues. Deletions cut 6 bases from V and 8 bases from J, with 9 bases between. DNA for the CDR3: TGTGCCAGCAGCTCCTCCCCTACGCAGTATTTT. Translating gives CASSSSPTQYF.

The chain recombines TRBV25-1 with TRBJ2-6, with D uncertain. The CDR3 runs to 13 residues. Trimming pared 6 bases from V and 0 bases from J, leaving 3 bases between. From germline, CDR1 is MGHDK and CDR2 SYGVNS. The CDR3 sequence: CASSYSGANVLTF. The DNA for the CDR3 is TGTGCCAGCAGCTACTCTGGGGCCAACGTCCTGACTTTC.

This chain links TRBV7-9 with TRBJ2-7; D not certain. Trimming pared 1 base from V and 2 bases from J, leaving 12 bases between. The CDR3 contains 15 residues. Germline lookup yields CDR1 SEHNR and CDR2 FQNEAQ (reference sequence). The CDR3 here is CASSLDGDNTYEQYF. CDR3 in DNA: TGTGCCAGCAGCTTAGATGGCGACAATACCTACGAGCAGTACTTC.

This clone was seen a handful of times. The J gene is TRBJ1-3, the V gene TRBV7-2, with D unclear. The CDR3 sequence is 14 residues long. Germline V lookup: CDR1 SGHTA, CDR2 FQGNSA. V was pared by 5 bases and J by 0 bases, with 8 bases between. For the CDR3, the DNA is TGTGCCAGCAGCCCTGATGGCTCTGGAAACACCATATATTTT. This encodes CASSPDGSGNTIYF.

The chain carries TRBV4-1 and TRBJ1-3; D is ambiguous. The V end was cut by 0 bases, the J end by 0 bases, with 9 bases between. The germline gives CDR1 MGHRA, CDR2 YSYEKL. CDR3 length: 16 amino acids. The DNA for the CDR3 is TGCGCCAGCAGCCAAGAAGGGAAGCCCTCTGGAAACACCATATATTTT. Translated, it gives CASSQEGKPSGNTIYF.